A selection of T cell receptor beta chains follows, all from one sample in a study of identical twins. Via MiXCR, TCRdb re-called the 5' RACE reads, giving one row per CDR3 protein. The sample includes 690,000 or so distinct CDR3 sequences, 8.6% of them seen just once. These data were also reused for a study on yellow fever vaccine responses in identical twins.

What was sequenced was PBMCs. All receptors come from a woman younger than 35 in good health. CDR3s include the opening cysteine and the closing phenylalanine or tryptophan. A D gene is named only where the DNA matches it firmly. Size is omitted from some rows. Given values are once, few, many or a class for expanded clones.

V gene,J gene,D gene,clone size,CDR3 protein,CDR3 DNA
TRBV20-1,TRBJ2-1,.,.,CSARDSLARYNEQFF,TGCAGTGCTAGAGATTCCCTAGCGAGGTACAATGAGCAGTTCTTC
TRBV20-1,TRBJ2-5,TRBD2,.,CSAREFPNSGGASETQYF,TGCAGTGCTAGGGAGTTCCCCAATAGCGGGGGGGCGTCAGAGACCCAGTACTTC
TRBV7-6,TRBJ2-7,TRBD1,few,CASSLGTGDLHDYEQYF,TGTGCCAGCAGCTTAGGGACAGGGGACCTCCACGACTACGAGCAGTACTTC
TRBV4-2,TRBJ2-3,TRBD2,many,CASSPMTSGRLTDTQYF,TGTGCCAGCAGCCCGATGACTAGCGGGAGACTCACAGATACGCAGTATTTT
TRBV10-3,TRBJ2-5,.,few,CAISSVQETQYF,TGTGCCATCAGTAGCGTTCAAGAGACCCAGTACTTC
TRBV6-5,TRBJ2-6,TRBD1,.,CASSSPRFLGQGVFMSGANVLTF,TGTGCCAGCAGTTCCCCTAGATTCCTGGGACAGGGGGTGTTTATGTCTGGGGCCAACGTCCTGACTTTC
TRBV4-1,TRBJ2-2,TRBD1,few,CASSHPGQGVFWTGELFF,TGCGCCAGCAGCCACCCGGGACAGGGCGTCTTTTGGACCGGGGAGCTGTTTTTT
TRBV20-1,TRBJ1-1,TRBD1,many,CSARVDRGLNTEAFF,TGCAGTGCTAGAGTTGACAGGGGATTGAACACTGAAGCTTTCTTT
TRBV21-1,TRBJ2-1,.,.,CASSKGRNGYNEQFF,TGTGCCAGCAGCAAAGGCAGAAATGGCTACAATGAGCAGTTCTTC
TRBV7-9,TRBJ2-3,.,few,CASSFGETSTDTQYF,TGTGCCAGCAGCTTCGGAGAAACCAGCACAGATACGCAGTATTTT
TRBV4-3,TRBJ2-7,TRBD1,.,CASSQGGRGLTYEQYF,TGCGCCAGCAGCCAAGGGGGCAGGGGGCTCACCTACGAGCAGTACTTC
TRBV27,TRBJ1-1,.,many,CASSLGGWNTEAFF,TGTGCCAGCAGTTTAGGGGGGTGGAACACTGAAGCTTTCTTT
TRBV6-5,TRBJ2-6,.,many,CASSSPGVGANVLTF,TGTGCCAGCAGTTCCCCGGGAGTGGGGGCCAACGTCCTGACTTTC
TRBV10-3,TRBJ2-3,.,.,CAISAAGPDTQYF,TGTGCCATCAGTGCGGCAGGGCCAGATACGCAGTATTTT
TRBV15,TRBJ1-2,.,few,CATSFRTGTYGYTF,TGTGCCACCAGCTTCCGTACCGGGACGTATGGCTACACCTTC
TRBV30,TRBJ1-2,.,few,CAWRRQGGGYTF,TGTGCCTGGCGGCGGCAGGGAGGAGGCTACACCTTC
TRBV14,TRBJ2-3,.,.,CASSQGPGGTDTQYF,TGTGCCAGCAGCCAAGGGCCAGGGGGCACAGATACGCAGTATTTT
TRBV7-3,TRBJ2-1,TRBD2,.,CASSRAGSSYNEQFF,TGTGCCAGCAGCCGAGCGGGAAGCTCCTACAATGAGCAGTTCTTC
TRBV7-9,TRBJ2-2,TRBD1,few,CASSLGTGERGGELFF,TGTGCCAGCAGCTTAGGGACAGGGGAGCGAGGCGGGGAGCTGTTTTTT
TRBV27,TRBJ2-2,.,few,CASSPDWSSGELFF,TGTGCCAGCAGCCCGGATTGGAGTTCCGGGGAGCTGTTTTTT
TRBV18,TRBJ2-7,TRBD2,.,CASSPRGSGFSFEQYF,TGTGCCAGCTCACCACGCGGGAGCGGGTTCTCTTTCGAGCAGTACTTC
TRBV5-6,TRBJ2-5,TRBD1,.,CASSLKAGQVYQETQYF,TGTGCCAGCAGCTTGAAGGCGGGACAGGTATACCAAGAGACCCAGTACTTC
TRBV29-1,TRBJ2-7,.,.,CSVRAKLTGRYEQYF,TGCAGCGTTAGGGCCAAATTAACAGGGAGGTACGAGCAGTACTTC
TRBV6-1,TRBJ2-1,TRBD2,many,CASSLAGGASYNEQFF,TGTGCCAGCAGCCTAGCGGGGGGTGCCTCCTACAATGAGCAGTTCTTC
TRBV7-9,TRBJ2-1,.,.,CASSTKVEQFF,TGTGCCAGCAGTACTAAGGTTGAGCAGTTCTTC
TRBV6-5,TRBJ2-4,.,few,CASSLAGAEWEAKNIQYF,TGTGCCAGCAGTTTGGCAGGGGCGGAGTGGGAAGCCAAAAACATTCAGTACTTC
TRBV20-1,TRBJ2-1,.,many,CSAEGQWGFNEQFF,TGCAGTGCGGAGGGGCAGTGGGGGTTTAATGAGCAGTTCTTC
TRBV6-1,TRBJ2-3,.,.,CASSETQPFGKGVDTQYF,TGTGCCAGCAGTGAGACCCAACCATTTGGAAAGGGTGTAGATACGCAGTATTTT
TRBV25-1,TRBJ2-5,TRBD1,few,CASSARGWETQYF,TGTGCCAGCAGTGCCAGGGGGTGGGAGACCCAGTACTTC
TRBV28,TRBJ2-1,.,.,CASGEPGRGYNEQFF,TGTGCCAGCGGAGAGCCGGGACGGGGCTACAATGAGCAGTTCTTC
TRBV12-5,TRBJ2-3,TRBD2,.,CASGPGTSGGADTQYF,TGTGCTAGTGGTCCAGGGACTAGCGGGGGGGCAGATACGCAGTATTTT
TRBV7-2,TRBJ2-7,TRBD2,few,CASSLSWTSGTYEQYF,TGTGCCAGCAGCTTATCTTGGACTAGCGGAACCTACGAGCAGTACTTC
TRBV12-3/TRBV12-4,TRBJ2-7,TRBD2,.,CASSRGGWTYEQYF,TGTGCCAGCAGTCGCGGGGGATGGACCTACGAGCAGTACTTC
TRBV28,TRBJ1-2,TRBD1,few,CASSIQGREYYGYTF,TGTGCCAGCAGTATACAGGGGAGGGAGTACTATGGCTACACCTTC
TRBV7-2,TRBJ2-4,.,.,CASSWTQQNIQYF,TGTGCCAGCAGCTGGACTCAGCAAAACATTCAGTACTTC
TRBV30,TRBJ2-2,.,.,CAWRGSSAGELFF,TGTGCCTGGCGTGGATCTTCGGCCGGGGAGCTGTTTTTT
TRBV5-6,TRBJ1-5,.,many,CASSFQENSNQPQHF,TGTGCCAGCAGCTTTCAGGAGAATAGCAATCAGCCCCAGCATTTT
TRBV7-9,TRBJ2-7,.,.,CASSTRQSLYEQYF,TGTGCCAGCAGCACCAGACAGAGCCTCTACGAGCAGTACTTC
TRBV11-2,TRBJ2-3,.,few,CASGRDQTDTQYF,TGTGCCAGCGGGCGGGACCAAACAGATACGCAGTATTTT
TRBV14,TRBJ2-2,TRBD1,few,CASSQALDRVVTGELFF,TGTGCCAGCAGCCAAGCGCTGGACAGGGTAGTCACCGGGGAGCTGTTTTTT
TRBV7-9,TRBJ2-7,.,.,CASSAPARYEQYF,TGTGCCAGCAGCGCTCCGGCTCGGTACGAGCAGTACTTC
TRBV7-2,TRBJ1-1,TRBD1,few,CASSFAAGGTEAFF,TGTGCCAGCAGCTTTGCGGCAGGGGGCACTGAAGCTTTCTTT
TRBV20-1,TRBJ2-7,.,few,CSAREAGSTSYEQYF,TGCAGTGCTAGAGAGGCCGGGAGCACGTCCTACGAGCAGTACTTC
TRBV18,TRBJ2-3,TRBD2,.,CASSPPTSGITDTQYF,TGTGCCAGCTCACCGCCGACTAGCGGGATAACAGATACGCAGTATTTT
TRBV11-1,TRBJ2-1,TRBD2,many,CASSLGGLAEGTSYNEQFF,TGTGCCAGCAGCTTAGGGGGACTAGCGGAGGGGACCTCCTACAATGAGCAGTTCTTC
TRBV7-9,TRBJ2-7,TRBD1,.,CASSPGQVWTYEQYF,TGTGCCAGCAGCCCGGGACAGGTTTGGACCTACGAGCAGTACTTC
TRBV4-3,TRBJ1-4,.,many,CASSQEVHKGKANEKLFF,TGCGCCAGCAGCCAAGAAGTTCATAAGGGAAAGGCTAATGAAAAACTGTTTTTT
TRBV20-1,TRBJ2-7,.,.,CSARDYSYEQYF,TGCAGTGCTAGGGACTACTCCTACGAGCAGTACTTC
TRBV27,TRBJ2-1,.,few,CASSLSSWRAGNNEQFF,TGTGCCAGCAGTTTATCTTCCTGGAGGGCAGGAAACAATGAGCAGTTCTTC